The rows below give T cell receptor beta chains drawn from one sample of a study of beta chain features in type 1 diabetes. The repertoire was sequenced with immunoSEQ multiplex PCR; TCRdb's copy has only in-frame clones and lacks some. The table lists about 160,000 clones, almost 65% of them singletons. The sequenced sample consisted of naive CD4+ T cells from blood. The receptors derive from a young man with type 1 diabetes. CDR3s include the opening cysteine and the closing phenylalanine or tryptophan. D genes are given only for firm matches. Not every row has a clone size; where given, it reads once, few, many or a size class.

size	V	J	D	DNA	CDR3
NA	TRBV29-1	TRBJ2-4	NA	TGCAGCGTTGAAGGTGGACGGTTAAACATTCAGTACTTC	CSVEGGRLNIQYF
NA	TRBV5-4	TRBJ2-5	NA	TGTGCCAGCAAAGACACCCAGGGGTTTAGAGAGACCCAGTACTTC	CASKDTQGFRETQYF
NA	TRBV13	TRBJ2-1	NA	TGTGCCAGCAGCTCCCCGGACGGGGTTTCCAATGAGCAGTTCTTC	CASSSPDGVSNEQFF
once	TRBV2	TRBJ2-3	NA	TGTGCCAGCAGCGACTGGCCGCCAGATACGCAGTATTTT	CASSDWPPDTQYF
few	TRBV14	TRBJ2-7	TRBD2	TGTGCCAGCAGCCAAGGCCGCGGGGGGGCCTACGAGCAGTACTTC	CASSQGRGGAYEQYF
NA	TRBV7-2	TRBJ2-7	NA	TGTGCCAGCAGCTTACAGGGGTACGAGCAGTACTTC	CASSLQGYEQYF
NA	TRBV4-3	TRBJ2-5	NA	TGCGCCAGCAGCCCAGAGGGACGGATCCCTCGGGGGGAGACCCAGTACTTC	CASSPEGRIPRGETQYF
few	TRBV10-3	TRBJ2-6	NA	TGTGCCATCAGTGAGAAAGGGGCCAACGTCCTGACTTTC	CAISEKGANVLTF
few	TRBV9	TRBJ2-7	NA	TGTGCCAGCAGCCCAAGACCCGTGGACGGGCAGTACTTC	CASSPRPVDGQYF
NA	TRBV4-2	TRBJ2-7	TRBD1	TGTGCCAGCAGCCAAACCCCGGGACAGGGGACCGACGAGCAGTACTTC	CASSQTPGQGTDEQYF
NA	TRBV30	TRBJ2-3	NA	TGTGCCTGGGGGAACGGGGCAGATACGCAGTATTTT	CAWGNGADTQYF
few	TRBV29-1	TRBJ2-2	NA	TGCAGCGCCGTGACAGCGAACACCGGGGAGCTGTTTTTT	CSAVTANTGELFF
few	TRBV29-1	TRBJ2-5	NA	TGCAGCGTTGACAGGGGCCGAGAGACCCAGTACTTC	CSVDRGRETQYF
few	TRBV13	TRBJ1-1	NA	TGTGCCAGCAGCTCAACTCCCATGAACACTGAAGCTTTCTTT	CASSSTPMNTEAFF
NA	TRBV28	TRBJ2-1	TRBD2	TGTGCCAGCGGACTAGCGGGGGGGCCTCTCCACAATGAGCAGTTCTTC	CASGLAGGPLHNEQFF
NA	TRBV14	TRBJ2-6	NA	TGTGCCAGCAGTCGTCTCTCTGGGGCCAACGTCCTGACTTTC	CASSRLSGANVLTF
NA	TRBV9	TRBJ1-3	NA	TGTGCCAGCAGCGTAGGGGCAGGCGCCACTGGAAACACCATATATTTT	CASSVGAGATGNTIYF
NA	TRBV7-9	TRBJ2-2	NA	TGTGCCAGCAGCTTAGACATAACCGGGGAGCTGTTTTTT	CASSLDITGELFF
NA	TRBV10-3	TRBJ2-5	NA	TGTGCCATCAGTGGGGTAGGAGGAGAGACCCAGTACTTC	CAISGVGGETQYF
NA	TRBV5-1	TRBJ2-3	NA	TGCGCCAGCAGCTCGGCAGGGGAAAGCTTCACAGATACGCAGTATTTT	CASSSAGESFTDTQYF
few	TRBV14	TRBJ2-2	NA	TGTGCCAGCAGCCAGGACGGGGAGCTGTTTTTT	CASSQDGELFF
NA	TRBV20-1	TRBJ2-5	NA	TGCAGTGCTAGTGGTCCGCGGGGCCAGTACTTC	CSASGPRGQYF
once	TRBV2	TRBJ2-5	TRBD1	TGTGCCAGCTCCGGACAGGGGGAGACCCAGTACTTC	CASSGQGETQYF
NA	TRBV29-1	TRBJ2-5	NA	TGCAGCGGGACAGTCGAGACCCAGTACTTC	CSGTVETQYF
NA	TRBV4-1	TRBJ2-1	NA	TGCGCCAGCAGCCTAGATATAGAACTATACAATGAGCAGTTCTTC	CASSLDIELYNEQFF
NA	TRBV30	TRBJ1-4	NA	TGTGCCTGGAGTTCCCCAGGGCATGCTAATGAAAAACTGTTTTTT	CAWSSPGHANEKLFF
NA	TRBV7-2	TRBJ2-5	NA	TGTGCCAGCAGCCCAAGCAGGGTTCAAGAGACCCAGTACTTC	CASSPSRVQETQYF
NA	TRBV14	TRBJ2-6	TRBD1	TGTGCCAGCAGCCTCAGGACAGGGGGCGCTGGGGCCAACGTCCTGACTTTC	CASSLRTGGAGANVLTF
NA	TRBV29-1	TRBJ2-3	NA	TGCAGAGGGCAGGGTGGCGCAGATACGCAGTATTTT	CRGQGGADTQYF
once	TRBV15	TRBJ1-2	NA	TGTGCCACCAGGAGTGGACTGACTAACTATGGCTACACCTTC	CATRSGLTNYGYTF
once	TRBV20-1	TRBJ1-2	NA	TGCAGTGCTTACGCACTAGGTGGCTACACCTTC	CSAYALGGYTF
NA	TRBV5-1	TRBJ1-1	NA	TGCGCCAGCAGCTTCTCCGAGAACACTGAAGCTTTCTTT	CASSFSENTEAFF
NA	TRBV4-1	TRBJ1-1	NA	TGCGCCAGCAGCCAAGAATTCGAAGCTTTCTTT	CASSQEFEAFF
NA	TRBV4-3	TRBJ1-2	NA	TGCGCCAGCAGCCAAGACGGGAACAGCTATGGCTACACCTTC	CASSQDGNSYGYTF
NA	TRBV30	TRBJ1-2	NA	TGTGCCTGGAGTCCCGGGGACCATGGCTACACCTTC	CAWSPGDHGYTF
NA	TRBV7-9	TRBJ2-6	NA	TGTGCCAGCAGCTCAACAGGGTCTGGGGCCAACGTCCTGACTTTC	CASSSTGSGANVLTF
NA	TRBV7-9	TRBJ2-1	NA	TGTGCCAGCAGCTTAGACCTCTACAATGAGCAGTTCTTC	CASSLDLYNEQFF
NA	TRBV10-3	TRBJ2-1	NA	TGTGCCATCAGTGAGAACGGAGCCTACAATGAGCAGTTCTTC	CAISENGAYNEQFF
NA	TRBV6-5	TRBJ2-4	NA	TGTGCCAGCTGTGGGGCTCTAGAAAACATTCAGTACTTC	CASCGALENIQYF
NA	TRBV11-2	TRBJ2-1	NA	TGTGCCAGCAGCTTAGATCGTGAAACGACATACAATGAGCAGTTCTTC	CASSLDRETTYNEQFF
few	TRBV30	TRBJ2-6	TRBD2	TGTGCCTGGACCGGGACTAGCGGGGTCCCCTCTGGGGCCAACGTCCTGACTTTC	CAWTGTSGVPSGANVLTF
few	TRBV29-1	TRBJ2-7	TRBD1	TGCAGCGTCCAGGGGGAATCCTACGAGCAGTACTTC	CSVQGESYEQYF
NA	TRBV2	TRBJ2-1	NA	TGTGCCAGCCAAGGCCCCCGTGTGGGCAATGAGCAGTTCTTC	CASQGPRVGNEQFF
NA	TRBV6-1	TRBJ1-1	NA	TGTGCCAGCAGTGCACACACTGAAGCTTTCTTT	CASSAHTEAFF
NA	TRBV27	TRBJ2-7	NA	TGTGCCAGCAGTTTAGAGGGCAGCGAGCAGTACTTC	CASSLEGSEQYF
NA	TRBV7-9	TRBJ2-5	NA	TGTGCCAGCAGCTATGGCCGGGACCAAGAGACCCAGTACTTC	CASSYGRDQETQYF
NA	TRBV4-1	TRBJ2-3	NA	TGCGCCAGCAGCCAAGATTTCGCAGGGAGCACAGATACGCAGTATTTT	CASSQDFAGSTDTQYF
NA	TRBV2	TRBJ1-2	NA	TGTGCCAGCCAGGCGGACAACTATGGCTACACCTTC	CASQADNYGYTF
few	TRBV30	TRBJ2-1	TRBD2	TGTGCCTGGAGTATGCGACTAGCGGGCAATGAGCAGTTCTTC	CAWSMRLAGNEQFF
once	TRBV7-9	TRBJ2-2	NA	TGTGCCAGCAGCTCTCTGTTTGACACCGGGGAGCTGTTTTTT	CASSSLFDTGELFF
NA	TRBV30	TRBJ2-3	NA	TGTGCCTGGACCCCGGACGGACTAAGGGGTTCAGATACGCAGTATTTT	CAWTPDGLRGSDTQYF
NA	TRBV10-3	TRBJ2-1	TRBD2	TGTGCCATCAGTGAGTCGTCCGGGCGGGGGAGTTACAATGAGCAGTTCTTC	CAISESSGRGSYNEQFF
NA	TRBV19	TRBJ1-6	NA	TGTGCCAGTTCGACGGAAGGCTCACCCCTCCACTTT	CASSTEGSPLHF